Here is one TCR beta chain with its context. Its target antigen remains unknown. Base qualities are not at hand, and no much larger clone is one base apart. The library was produced with the immunoSEQ multiplex PCR assay. Sourced from immuneACCESS, this table was stored by TCRdb with only in-frame sequences that have V and J called. A share of the clones is absent; for the studies checked, an unresolved V gene accounts for under half, and the remainder has no known explanation. This sample lists about 70,000 clones; 80% to 95% were detected once. Roughly 2% of the sample goes to the ten largest clones. The data stem from a study of T cell changes during pregnancy in multiple sclerosis (dated by TCRdb to between 2018 and 2021). Study-wide context: Changes in the T cell repertoire over the course of pregnancy were examined in this study in women with multiple sclerosis.

The germline V gene (reference sequence) specifies MNHEY as CDR1 and SMNVEV as CDR2. Deletion took 7 bases off V and 6 bases off J, with a span of 18 bases between the germline ends. The CDR3 runs 14 amino acids, cysteine and phenylalanine included. CDR3 DNA only is kept here, 42 bases in frame from base 1. The sequence was obtained from a female donor with multiple sclerosis, enrolled in a pregnancy study. This receptor chain uses TRBV27 and TRBJ1-2; TRBD1 could be the D gene, as 6 bases match. Sequencing used peripheral blood, obtained in the first trimester of pregnancy. The nucleotide sequence is TGTGCCAGCAAAAAAGGGGGGGAAGGAGATGGCTACACCTTC. This gives the protein CASKKGGEGDGYTF.